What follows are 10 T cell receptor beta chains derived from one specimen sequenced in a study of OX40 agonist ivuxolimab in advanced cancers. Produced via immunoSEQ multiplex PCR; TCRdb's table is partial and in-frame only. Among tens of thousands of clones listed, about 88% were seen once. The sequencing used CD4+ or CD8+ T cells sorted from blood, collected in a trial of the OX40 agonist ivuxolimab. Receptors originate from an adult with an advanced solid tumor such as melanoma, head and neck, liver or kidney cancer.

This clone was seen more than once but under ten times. The CDR3 reads CGTRSTLTPNYGYTF. The CDR3 DNA reads as TGTGGGACTAGATCGACCCTCACCCCTAACTATGGCTACACCTTC. This chain joins TRBV6-5 and TRBJ1-2; no definite D call. The CDR3 is 15 amino acids. The V gene's germline CDR1 is MNHEY and CDR2 SVGAGI.

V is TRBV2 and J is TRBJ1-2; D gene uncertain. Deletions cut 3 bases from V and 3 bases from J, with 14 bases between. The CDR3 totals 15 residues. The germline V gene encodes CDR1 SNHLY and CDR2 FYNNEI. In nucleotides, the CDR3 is TGTGCCAGCAGTGATTCCGGCTACGGCGACTATGGCTACACCTTC. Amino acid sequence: CASSDSGYGDYGYTF.

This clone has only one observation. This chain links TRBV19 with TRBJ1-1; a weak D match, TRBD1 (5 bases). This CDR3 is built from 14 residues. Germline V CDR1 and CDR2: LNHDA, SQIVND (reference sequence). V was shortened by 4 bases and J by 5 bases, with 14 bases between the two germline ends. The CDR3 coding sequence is TGTGCCAGTAGTACCCAGTGGGGGAGAACTGAAGCTTTCTTT. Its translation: CASSTQWGRTEAFF.

Here the CDR3 reads CASTPGTSGSNEQFF. DNA of the CDR3: TGTGCCAGTACCCCCGGGACTAGCGGATCAAATGAGCAGTTCTTC. The chain has TRBV19 and TRBJ2-1; 11 positions agree with TRBD2. There are 15 residues in the CDR3. J lost 7 bases, V lost 7 bases, and 9 bases had no gene match. Germline CDR1 is LNHDA and CDR2 is SQIVND (reference sequence). Full variable domain (outside the CDR3, taken from reference TRBV19 and TRBJ2-1): DGGITQSPKYLFRKEGQNVTLSCEQNLNHDAMYWYRQDPGQGLRLIYYSQIVNDFQKGDIAEGYSVSREKKESFPLTVTSAQKNPTAFYLCASTPGTSGSNEQFFGPGTRLTVL.

CDR3 DNA sequence: TGTGCCAGCACAGTTCGCAACAATGAGCAGTTCTTC. Translation gives CASTVRNNEQFF. The V and J genes are TRBV7-2 and TRBJ2-1; D is uncertain. The CDR3 loop spans 12 amino acids. Germline V lookup: CDR1 SGHTA, CDR2 FQGNSA. The V gene lost 7 bases and the J gene lost 5 bases, with 9 bases spanning the gap.

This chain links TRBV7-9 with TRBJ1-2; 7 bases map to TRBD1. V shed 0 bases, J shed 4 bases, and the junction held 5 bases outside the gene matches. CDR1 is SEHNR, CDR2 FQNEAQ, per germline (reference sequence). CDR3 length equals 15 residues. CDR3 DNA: TGTGCCAGCAGCTTAGCCGGGACAGCAGCCTATGGCTACACCTTC. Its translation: CASSLAGTAAYGYTF.

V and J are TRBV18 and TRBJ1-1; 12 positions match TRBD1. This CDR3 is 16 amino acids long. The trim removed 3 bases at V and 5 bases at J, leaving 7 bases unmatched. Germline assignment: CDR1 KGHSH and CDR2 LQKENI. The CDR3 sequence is CASSPPGQGARTEAFF. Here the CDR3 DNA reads TGTGCCAGCTCACCCCCGGGACAGGGGGCGCGAACTGAAGCTTTCTTT.

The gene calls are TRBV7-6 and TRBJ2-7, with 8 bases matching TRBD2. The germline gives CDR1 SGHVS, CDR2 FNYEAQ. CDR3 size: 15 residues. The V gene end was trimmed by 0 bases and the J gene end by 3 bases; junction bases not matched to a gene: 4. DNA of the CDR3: TGTGCCAGCAGCTTAGCGCGGGGGGACCTCTACGAGCAGTACTTC. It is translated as CASSLARGDLYEQYF.

In nucleotides, the CDR3 is TGTGCCAGCAACGGACACCGCACAGATACGCAGTATTTT. As protein: CASNGHRTDTQYF. The chain recombines TRBV7-9 with TRBJ2-3; tentatively, D is TRBD1 (5 bases). Trimming took 7 bases from V and 1 from J, leaving 9 bases between them. Germline-derived CDR1 and CDR2 are SEHNR and FQNEAQ (reference sequence). The CDR3 is made up of 13 amino acids.

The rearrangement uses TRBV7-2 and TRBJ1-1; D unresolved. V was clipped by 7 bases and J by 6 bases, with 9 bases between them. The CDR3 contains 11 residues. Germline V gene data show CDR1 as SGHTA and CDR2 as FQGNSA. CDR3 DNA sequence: TGTGCCAGCACCTTCGGGGCTGAAGCTTTCTTT. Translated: CASTFGAEAFF.